These 18 T cell receptor beta chains were sequenced from one sample in a study of blood T cell repertoires in COVID-19 (dated by TCRdb to about 2020). Library generation was performed with the immunoSEQ multiplex PCR assay. This is the immuneACCESS table as TCRdb keeps it, with only in-frame sequences that have V and J called. A part of the clones is gone; compared with another copy, unresolved V genes explain less than half, and the rest is unexplained. The sample table holds tens of thousands of clones, of which roughly 90% were seen once. Roughly 3.6% of the sample is taken by the ten largest. The source material was peripheral blood. The receptor source for this set is a man aged 40-49 years with COVID-19, enrolled during active disease.

This sequence joins TRBV7-9 and TRBJ1-1; TRBD1 is a possible D gene (5 bases). Trimming pared 6 bases from V and 1 base from J, leaving 12 bases between. CDR1 and CDR2 from the germline V gene are SEHNR and FQNEAQ (reference sequence). This CDR3 comprises 14 residues. Written as DNA, the CDR3 is TGTGCCAGCAGGATAGGGGAAACGAACACTGAAGCTTTCTTT. The encoded protein is CASRIGETNTEAFF.

V gene TRBV6-1 combines with J gene TRBJ2-3, with 11 bases lining up with TRBD2. CDR1 and CDR2 (germline): MNHNS, SASEGT. After removal of 4 bases from V and 1 base from J, the junction contained 4 bases not matched to a gene. This CDR3 has 16 residues. CDR3 nucleotides: TGTGCCAGCAGTGCGGTTAGCGGGGGGGGCACAGATACGCAGTATTTT. Translated, it gives CASSAVSGGGTDTQYF.

The genes are TRBV16 and TRBJ1-3, with a tentative D call TRBD1 (6 bases). V was pared by 5 bases and J by 0 bases, with 17 bases between. The CDR3 length is 17 residues. CDR1 KGHSY and CDR2 FQNENV come from the germline V gene. CDR3 nucleotides: TGTGCCAGCAGCATACTCCCGACGGACAGCTCTGGAAACACCATATATTTT. Its translation: CASSILPTDSSGNTIYF.

V and J are TRBV5-1 and TRBJ2-2, with 10 nucleotides matching TRBD2. J was trimmed by 4 bases and V by 0 bases; bases with no gene match: 6. This CDR3 is built from 17 residues. The germline V gene has CDR1 SGHRS and CDR2 YFSETQ. The CDR3 region is CASSLDLAGAGTGELFF. CDR3 coding DNA: TGCGCCAGCAGCTTGGACCTAGCGGGGGCCGGCACCGGGGAGCTGTTTTTT. The full variable domain, rest sourced from reference TRBV5-1 and TRBJ2-2, is KAGVTQTPRYLIKTRGQQVTLSCSPISGHRSVSWYQQTPGQGLQFLFEYFSETQRNKGNFPGRFSGRQFSNSRSEMNVSTLELGDSALYLCASSLDLAGAGTGELFFGEGSRLTVL.

This chain joins TRBV19 and TRBJ1-6; D is possibly TRBD1 (6 bases). The CDR3 has 17 residues. Looked up from germline, CDR1 is LNHDA and CDR2 is SQIVND (reference sequence). Trimming left V 3 bases short and J 6 bases short, with 18 bases between. The CDR3, as DNA: TGTGCCAGTAGTATCATGGCGGGGGCAGGGACTAATTCACCCCTCCACTTT. Encoded protein: CASSIMAGAGTNSPLHF.

The genes are TRBV29-1 and TRBJ2-5; D perhaps matches TRBD2 (6 bases). Germline V gives CDR1 SQVTM, CDR2 ANQGSEA. This CDR3 spans 14 amino acids. Trimming shortened V by 5 bases and J by 2 bases, and 15 bases separated the two germline ends. The CDR3 DNA reads TGCAGCGTTCCCGAGTGGAGGGATCAAGAGACCCAGTACTTC. It is translated as CSVPEWRDQETQYF.

This chain joins TRBV24-1 and TRBJ1-2; 8 positions agree with TRBD1. In germline, CDR1 is KGHDR, CDR2 SFDVKD. V lost 9 bases, J lost 3 bases, and 14 bases stayed unmatched. The CDR3 consists of 16 residues. The CDR3 DNA reads TGTGCCACCTCAGGGGGCAGAAAGGGGCCATACTATGGCTACACCTTC. It codes for CATSGGRKGPYYGYTF.

This clone was picked up one time. The rearrangement links TRBV28 to TRBJ1-5; 12 nucleotides line up with TRBD1. Per the germline V gene, CDR1 is MDHEN and CDR2 is SYDVKM. The V gene end was trimmed by 2 bases and the J gene end by 2 bases; junction bases not matched to a gene: 10. The CDR3 sequence is 19 residues long. The CDR3 DNA follows: TGTGCCAGCAGTTTAGCTCCGGGACAGGGGGCGATGGGCAATCAGCCCCAGCATTTT. Protein sequence: CASSLAPGQGAMGNQPQHF. The whole variable domain, remainder taken from reference TRBV28 and TRBJ1-5, is DVKVTQSSRYLVKRTGEKVFLECVQDMDHENMFWYRQDPGLGLRLIYFSYDVKMKEKGDIPEGYSVSREKKERFSLILESASTNQTSMYLCASSLAPGQGAMGNQPQHFGDGTRLSIL.

The genes are TRBV7-2 and TRBJ2-7; maybe TRBD1 (6 bases). The CDR3 is made up of 14 amino acids. V dropped 5 bases and J dropped 0 bases, with 11 bases sitting between them. Germline lookup yields CDR1 SGHTA and CDR2 FQGNSA. CDR3 coding DNA: TGTGCCAGCAGCACAGGGTCCAACTCCTACGAGCAGTACTTC. Translation: CASSTGSNSYEQYF. The variable domain in full, with the rest retrieved from reference TRBV7-2 and TRBJ2-7, is GAGVSQSPSNKVTEKGKDVELRCDPISGHTALYWYRQSLGQGLEFLIYFQGNSAPDKSGLPSDRFSAERTGGSVSTLTIQRTQQEDSAVYLCASSTGSNSYEQYFGPGTRLTVT.

This clone was observed once. The chain combines TRBV9 with TRBJ2-3; perhaps TRBD2 as D (7 bases). V dropped 4 bases and J dropped 0 bases, with 24 bases sitting between them. This CDR3 has 19 amino acids. Germline-derived CDR1 and CDR2 are SGDLS and YYNGEE. This CDR3 reads CASSSTRRGGSPSTDTQYF. The CDR3 DNA is TGTGCCAGCAGCTCCACTCGAAGGGGGGGCTCACCTAGCACAGATACGCAGTATTTT. The full variable domain, its missing parts supplied by reference TRBV9 and TRBJ2-3, is DSGVTQTPKHLITATGQRVTLRCSPRSGDLSVYWYQQSLDQGLQFLIQYYNGEERAKGNILERFSAQQFPDLHSELNLSSLELGDSALYFCASSSTRRGGSPSTDTQYFGPGTRLTVL.

The chain uses TRBV4-1 and TRBJ1-1; 8 nucleotides match TRBD1. CDR1 is MGHRA, CDR2 YSYEKL, per germline. The CDR3 is 16 amino acids. The ends lost 1 base at V and 0 bases at J; junction bases unmatched: 4. The CDR3 spells CASSQGTGLMNTEAFF. The CDR3 DNA sequence: TGCGCCAGCAGCCAAGGGACAGGGCTAATGAACACTGAAGCTTTCTTT.

Note on this clone: Its ends do not fully match the called genes, so a read error is possible. This chain joins TRBV5-6 and TRBJ2-1; TRBD2 aligns across 8 bases. The CDR3 is 13 amino acids. The germline gives CDR1 SGHDT, CDR2 YYEEEE. The CDR3 reads CASNSGSPNEQFF. DNA of the CDR3: TGTGCGAGCAACAGCGGGAGCCCCAATGAGCAGTTCTTC.

CDR3 in amino acids: CASSLGPGLQETQYF. The CDR3, as DNA: TGTGCCAGCAGCTTAGGGCCGGGACTACAAGAGACCCAGTACTTC. J is TRBJ2-5 and V is TRBV7-3; 7 positions match TRBD2. CDR1 and CDR2 from the germline V gene are SGHTA and FQGTGA. CDR3 length: 15 residues. V gave up 2 bases and J gave up 2 bases; unmatched junction bases: 5.

This clone was seen just once. This chain uses TRBV9 with TRBJ1-6; D is unresolved. The CDR3 is made up of 14 amino acids. With 0 bases removed from V and 7 bases from J, the gap between germline ends came to 8 bases. Germline V gene sequence: CDR1 SGDLS, CDR2 YYNGEE. The CDR3 region has the DNA TGTGCCAGCAGCGTAGAGGCGGGGAATTCACCCCTCCACTTT. Translated: CASSVEAGNSPLHF.

The CDR3 nucleotides read TGTGCCAGCAGCCCCTATAACACTGAAGCTTTCTTT. Translated, it gives CASSPYNTEAFF. This rearrangement joins TRBV13 to TRBJ1-1; D ambiguous. The germline V gene encodes CDR1 PRHDT and CDR2 FYEKMQ (reference sequence). CDR3 length equals 12 residues. The V end lost 5 bases, the J end lost 2 bases, and 6 bases lay between the germline ends.

The V and J genes are TRBV7-6 and TRBJ2-7, with 8 bases identical to TRBD2. The junction had 5 bases not matched to a gene; V was cut back by 7 bases and J by 3 bases. The CDR3 has 13 residues. From germline, CDR1 is SGHVS and CDR2 FNYEAQ. The CDR3 protein is CASTTGGVYEQYF. The CDR3 DNA follows: TGTGCCAGCACCACCGGGGGGGTCTACGAGCAGTACTTC.

The chain uses TRBV9 and TRBJ2-5; no reliable D call. V was pared by 4 bases and J by 3 bases, with 10 bases between. The CDR3 spans 13 residues. CDR1 SGDLS and CDR2 YYNGEE come from the germline V gene. The CDR3 DNA sequence: TGTGCCAGCAGCCCACGGTTGGAAGAGACCCAGTACTTC. Translating gives CASSPRLEETQYF.

J is TRBJ2-7 and V is TRBV18; D call uncertain. The CDR3 spans 14 residues. Germline V lookup: CDR1 KGHSH, CDR2 LQKENI. V was shortened by 3 bases and J by 3 bases, with 12 bases between the two germline ends. CDR3 loop: CASSPGRPDYEQYF. The CDR3 bases are TGTGCCAGCTCACCGGGCAGGCCAGACTACGAGCAGTACTTC.